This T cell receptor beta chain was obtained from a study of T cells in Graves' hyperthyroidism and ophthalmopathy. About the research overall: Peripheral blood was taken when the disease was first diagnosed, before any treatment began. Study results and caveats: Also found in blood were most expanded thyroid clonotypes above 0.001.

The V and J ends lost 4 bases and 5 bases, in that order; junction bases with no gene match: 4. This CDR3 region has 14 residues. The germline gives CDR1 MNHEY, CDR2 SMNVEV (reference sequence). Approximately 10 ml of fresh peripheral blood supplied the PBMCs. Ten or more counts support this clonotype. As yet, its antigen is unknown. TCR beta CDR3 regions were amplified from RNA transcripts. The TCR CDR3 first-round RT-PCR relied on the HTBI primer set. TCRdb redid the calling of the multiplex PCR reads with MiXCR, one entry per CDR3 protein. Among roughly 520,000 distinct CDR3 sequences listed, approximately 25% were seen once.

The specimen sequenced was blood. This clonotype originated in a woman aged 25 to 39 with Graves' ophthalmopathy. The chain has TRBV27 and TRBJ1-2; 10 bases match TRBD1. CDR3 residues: CASSSQGQGYGYTF. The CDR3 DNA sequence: TGTGCCAGCAGTTCCCAGGGACAGGGGTATGGCTACACCTTC.